Included here is one TCR beta chain sequence, with context. Its target is not known. Within the ViraFEST assay, antigen-specific CD4+ T cells underwent expansion with viral peptide pools prior to sequencing. The authors isolated CD4+ T cells after more than eight days of culture. All participants had two doses of either the BNT162b2 or mRNA-1273 vaccine. In the vaccine recipients, nucleocapsid antibodies were negative and there was no prior SARS-CoV-2 infection. In the cultures, half the medium was exchanged for IL-2 medium on days 3 and 7. This entry is derived from a study of vaccination effects on CD4 cells after COVID-19. Study-level background: Post-vaccine specimens arrived a median 72 days past the second dose.

V lost 6 bases to trimming and J lost 6 bases; unmatched junction nucleotides: 13. The CDR3 loop spans 16 amino acids. The germline gives CDR1 MNHEY, CDR2 SMNVEV (reference sequence). The assay was immunoSEQ multiplex PCR, and TCRdb's table has in-frame clones only and misses some. The sample has 65,000 to 75,000 clones; 74% are singletons. General study findings and limits: The study, lacking early post-infection timepoints, had few convalescent patients.

The TCR originated in a human donor who received a COVID-19 vaccine. This sample comprised CD4+ T cells from PBMCs cultured with HCoV-229E spike peptides, obtained after COVID-19 vaccination. This rearrangement joins TRBV27 to TRBJ2-2, with TRBD2 identical over 7 bases. As DNA, the CDR3 is TGTGCCAGCAGACTAAGCGGGGCCTTAGGCGCCGGGGAGCTGTTTTTT. As protein: CASRLSGALGAGELFF.